Following are 21 T cell receptor beta chains from one sample sequenced in a study of T cells in localized non-small cell lung cancer. Repertoires were generated with immunoSEQ multiplex PCR, while TCRdb's copy carries only in-frame clones and drops some. The sample has 3,000 or so clones, roughly a quarter seen once. The source material was normal lung tissue next to the tumor, sampled before any cancer treatment. The receptors were sampled from a man aged 35-75 years with stage III squamous cell lung carcinoma.

In its sample, this clone ranks as medium-sized. V gene TRBV11-3 combines with J gene TRBJ1-1; 8 nucleotides line up with TRBD1. With 5 bases clipped from V and 2 bases from J, the junction kept 7 bases outside the gene matches. In germline, CDR1 is SGHNT, CDR2 YENEEA. This CDR3 region has 15 residues. DNA of the CDR3: TGTGCCAGCAGCGCCCGGACAGGGTATAACACTGAAGCTTTCTTT. The encoded protein is CASSARTGYNTEAFF.

By sample share, this clone is large. The genes are TRBV6-8 and TRBJ2-1; no clear D. Germline-derived CDR1 and CDR2 are MNHGY and SAAAGT. V was cut by 0 bases and J by 9 bases, with 12 bases left in between. This CDR3 has 14 residues. The CDR3 DNA reads as TGTGCCAGCAGTTACTCGAATGACATGCCTGAGCAGTTCTTC. Its protein product is CASSYSNDMPEQFF.

This clone is judged medium-sized. This sequence joins TRBV11-3 and TRBJ1-4; no firm D call. The CDR3 runs 14 residues. The germline gives CDR1 SGHNT, CDR2 YENEEA. Deletions cut 5 bases from V and 8 bases from J, with 15 bases between. The CDR3 sequence: CASSQGDGGEKLFF. The CDR3 DNA reads TGTGCCAGCAGCCAAGGCGACGGAGGGGAAAAACTGTTTTTT.

This clone was seen more than once but under ten times. The rearrangement joins TRBV11-3 to TRBJ1-2; TRBD1 might be the D (6 bases). V shed 2 bases and J shed 4 bases, with 11 bases lying between them. CDR1 and CDR2 (germline): SGHNT, YENEEA. The CDR3 contains 14 residues. The CDR3, as DNA: TGTGCCAGCAGCTTAAAGGGGGGATCCTATGGCTACACCTTC. The encoded protein is CASSLKGGSYGYTF.

This clone is medium-sized. V usage is TRBV9 and J usage is TRBJ1-4; D not certain. The CDR3 has 14 amino acids. The germline V gene encodes CDR1 SGDLS and CDR2 YYNGEE. V lost 5 bases to trimming and J lost 7 bases, with 15 bases between them. CDR3 in amino acids: CASSDVVWGEKLFF. In DNA form, the CDR3 reads TGTGCCAGCAGTGATGTAGTTTGGGGTGAAAAACTGTTTTTT.

This clone has a handful of counts. The gene calls are TRBV28 and TRBJ2-1; D gene unclear. V lost 1 base, J lost 3 bases, and 1 base lay in between. Germline V gene data show CDR1 as MDHEN and CDR2 as SYDVKM. The CDR3 totals 12 residues. The CDR3 protein is CASSLFYNEQFF. The CDR3 DNA is TGTGCCAGCAGTTTATTCTACAATGAGCAGTTCTTC. The whole variable domain, remainder taken from reference TRBV28 and TRBJ2-1, is DVKVTQSSRYLVKRTGEKVFLECVQDMDHENMFWYRQDPGLGLRLIYFSYDVKMKEKGDIPEGYSVSREKKERFSLILESASTNQTSMYLCASSLFYNEQFFGPGTRLTVL.

The chain recombines TRBV6-8 with TRBJ2-3, with a possible D match to TRBD1 (6 bases). The CDR3 runs 15 residues. Germline V gives CDR1 MNHGY, CDR2 SAAAGT. Trimming took 6 bases from V and 0 from J, leaving 13 bases between them. The chain's CDR3 is CASSITGHSTDTQYF. DNA for the CDR3: TGTGCCAGCAGCATTACGGGACATAGCACAGATACGCAGTATTTT.

This clone is deemed medium-sized. The chain couples TRBV6-8 to TRBJ2-3; a weak D match, TRBD2 (6 bases). V gave up 0 bases and J gave up 5 bases, with 6 bases separating them. The CDR3 runs to 13 residues. From germline, CDR1 is MNHGY and CDR2 SAAAGT. The CDR3 sequence: CASSYSGGDTQYF. CDR3 DNA sequence: TGTGCCAGCAGTTACTCCGGGGGAGATACGCAGTATTTT.

The chain employs TRBV11-3 and TRBJ2-7, with a tentative D call TRBD1 (6 bases). The CDR3 runs 15 residues. V was shortened by 5 bases and J by 0 bases, with 14 bases between the two germline ends. CDR1 is SGHNT, CDR2 YENEEA, per germline. CDR3 sequence (DNA): TGTGCCAGCAGCCTATACCGGGACAACTCCTACGAGCAGTACTTC. It is translated as CASSLYRDNSYEQYF.

This clone has only a few counts. The gene calls are TRBV19 and TRBJ1-1; the D gene is possibly TRBD1 (5 bases). Between the trimmed V and J ends, which lost 5 bases and 2 bases, there was a span of 9 bases. Germline-derived CDR1 and CDR2 are LNHDA and SQIVND (reference sequence). The CDR3 runs 13 residues. In nucleotides, the CDR3 is TGTGCCAGTAGTCGGACAAGAAACACTGAAGCTTTCTTT. Encoded protein: CASSRTRNTEAFF.

This clone has just a few counts. The chain has TRBV13 and TRBJ1-5; tentatively, D is TRBD1 (6 bases). Germline V lookup: CDR1 PRHDT, CDR2 FYEKMQ (reference sequence). The V and J ends lost 0 bases and 1 base respectively, with 10 bases between them. CDR3 length: 16 amino acids. The CDR3 sequence: CASSLGGGRSNQPQHF. CDR3 nucleotides: TGTGCCAGCAGCTTAGGAGGGGGTAGGAGCAATCAGCCCCAGCATTTT.

In its sample, this clone was seen once. The chain couples TRBV18 to TRBJ2-5, with 7 nucleotides matching TRBD1. The trim removed 5 bases at V and 4 bases at J, leaving 4 bases unmatched. Germline loops: CDR1 KGHSH, CDR2 LQKENI. CDR3 length: 13 residues. The CDR3 DNA sequence: TGTGCCAGCTCATTCAACAGGGGAGAGACCCAGTACTTC. Translation: CASSFNRGETQYF.

The genes are TRBV30 and TRBJ2-3, with D possibly matching TRBD1 (6 bases). Germline loops: CDR1 GTSNPN, CDR2 SVGIG (reference sequence). V lost 0 bases and J lost 7, with 8 bases in between. The CDR3 has 12 amino acids. In DNA form, the CDR3 reads TGTGCCTGGAGTGTTACAGGGTATACGCAGTATTTT. Translating it yields CAWSVTGYTQYF.

This clone occurred many times. The CDR3 DNA follows: TGTGCCAGCAGCTTAGTGGGACAGAACTACAATGAGCAGTTCTTC. This translates into CASSLVGQNYNEQFF. The chain uses TRBV11-3 and TRBJ2-1; the match to TRBD1 covers 7 bases. CDR1 is SGHNT and CDR2 is YENEEA in the germline V gene. J gave up 3 bases and V 1 base, and 3 bases lay outside the gene matches. The CDR3 extends over 15 amino acids. Based on the CDR3 plus reference TRBV11-3 and TRBJ2-1, the full variable domain is EAGVVQSPRYKIIEKKQPVAFWCNPISGHNTLYWYLQNLGQGPELLIRYENEEAVDDSQLPKDRFSAERLKGVDSTLKIQPAELGDSAVYLCASSLVGQNYNEQFFGPGTRLTVL.

Only a few counts were recorded for this clone. This rearrangement joins TRBV28 to TRBJ2-2, with a weak D call TRBD2 (6 bases). Trimming removed 1 base at V and 0 bases at J, with 12 bases between. CDR1 and CDR2 (germline): MDHEN, SYDVKM. This CDR3 has 17 residues. This CDR3 reads CASSLSTSRTNTGELFF. The CDR3 bases are TGTGCCAGCAGTTTATCAACTAGCCGAACGAACACCGGGGAGCTGTTTTTT.

This clone has only a few counts. The chain has TRBV6-8 and TRBJ1-5; D may be TRBD1 (6 bases). From germline, CDR1 is MNHGY and CDR2 SAAAGT. Trimming removed 2 bases at V and 0 bases at J, with 20 bases between. CDR3 size: 19 residues. As DNA, the CDR3 is TGTGCCAGCAGTTACCGTGTCTTTCGACAGGATCCTAGCAATCAGCCCCAGCATTTT. This sequence encodes CASSYRVFRQDPSNQPQHF.

This chain links TRBV14 with TRBJ2-1; D call uncertain. The CDR3 extends over 15 amino acids. Germline lookup yields CDR1 SGHDN and CDR2 FVKESK. The V end was cut by 3 bases, the J end by 9 bases, with 18 bases between. For the CDR3, the DNA is TGTGCCAGCAGCCAGCGCAAGATAAACAAGCTTGAGCAGTTCTTC. Translating it yields CASSQRKINKLEQFF.

The gene calls are TRBV14 and TRBJ2-3; D perhaps matches TRBD2 (6 bases). Trimming removed 4 bases at V and 1 base at J, with 9 bases between. The CDR3 totals 14 residues. Per the germline V gene, CDR1 is SGHDN and CDR2 is FVKESK. The CDR3 sequence: CASSRAGGTDTQYF. The CDR3 DNA reads TGTGCCAGCAGCCGAGCGGGCGGCACAGATACGCAGTATTTT.

The CDR3 loop is CASTGRQMEFYGYTF. The CDR3 region has the DNA TGTGCCAGTACCGGGAGACAGATGGAATTCTATGGCTACACCTTC. The rearrangement uses TRBV19 and TRBJ1-2, with TRBD1 as a possible D gene (5 bases). The CDR3 covers 15 residues. The V gene lost 7 bases and the J gene lost 4 bases, with 19 bases spanning the gap. Per the germline V gene, CDR1 is LNHDA and CDR2 is SQIVND (reference sequence). The whole variable domain, filled in from reference TRBV19 and TRBJ1-2, reads DGGITQSPKYLFRKEGQNVTLSCEQNLNHDAMYWYRQDPGQGLRLIYYSQIVNDFQKGDIAEGYSVSREKKESFPLTVTSAQKNPTAFYLCASTGRQMEFYGYTFGSGTRLTVV.

This clone is medium-sized (0.01 to 0.1%). The chain links TRBV6-8 to TRBJ2-5; either TRBD1 or TRBD2 may supply D (7 bases each). V dropped 5 bases and J dropped 4 bases, with 14 bases sitting between them. Germline V gives CDR1 MNHGY, CDR2 SAAAGT. The CDR3 totals 14 residues. The CDR3 DNA sequence: TGTGCCAGCAGTCAGGGGGGGAGGGGAGAGACCCAGTACTTC. Amino acid sequence: CASSQGGRGETQYF.

By proportion, this clone is medium-sized. This chain connects TRBV11-3 to TRBJ1-1; D may be TRBD1 (5 bases). CDR1 is SGHNT, CDR2 YENEEA, per germline. The CDR3 contains 15 residues. With 3 bases removed from V and 1 base from J, the gap between germline ends came to 12 bases. The DNA for the CDR3 is TGTGCCAGCAGCTTCCTTGGGCAGGGGAACACTGAAGCTTTCTTT. It codes for CASSFLGQGNTEAFF.